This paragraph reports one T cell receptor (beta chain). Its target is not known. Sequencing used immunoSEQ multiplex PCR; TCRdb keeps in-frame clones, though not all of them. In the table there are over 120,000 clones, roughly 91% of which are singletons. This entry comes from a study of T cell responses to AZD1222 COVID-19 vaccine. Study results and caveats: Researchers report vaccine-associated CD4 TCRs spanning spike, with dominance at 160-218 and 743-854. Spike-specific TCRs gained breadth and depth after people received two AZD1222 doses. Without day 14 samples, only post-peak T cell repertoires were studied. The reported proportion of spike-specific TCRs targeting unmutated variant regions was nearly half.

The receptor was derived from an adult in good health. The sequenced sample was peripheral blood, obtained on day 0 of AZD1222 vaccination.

The CDR3 DNA is TGTGCCAGCCCCCGACAGGGCCTGAACACTGAAGCTTTCTTT. Amino acids: CASPRQGLNTEAFF. The V and J genes are TRBV25-1 and TRBJ1-1; 7 bases agree with TRBD1. V lost 8 bases, J lost 0 bases, and 6 bases stayed unmatched. The germline gives CDR1 MGHDK, CDR2 SYGVNS. This CDR3 spans 14 amino acids.